These T cell receptor beta chains were read from a single sample in a study of blood T cell repertoires in COVID-19. Clones were read by immunoSEQ multiplex PCR, and TCRdb kept only the in-frame ones, dropping some. This sample has 150,000 to 200,000 clones; around 85% occur once, and the top ten carry about 10%. The sequencing input was peripheral blood. These receptors were taken from a man between 60 and 70 years old with active or convalescent COVID-19. The conserved cysteine and the conserved F or W are not part of the CDR3 here.

TRBV18,13,ASSPRTGGADEQY
TRBV5-1,13,ASSPSGMKNEKLF
TRBV11-2,13,ASSPEGRGGDEQF
TRBV27,14,ASRMASGGGDHEQY
TRBV10-3,12,AISESGGQETQY
TRBV14,10,ASSQYPVEAF
TRBV28,13,ASSLADRSPDAAF
TRBV13,14,ASSLVSSGRGDTQY
TRBV19,11,ASSKTGGSGYT
TRBV11-2,12,ASTSSGRALEQY
TRBV9,10,ASSVGRDEQF
TRBV20-1,9,SATGDYEQY
TRBV11-2,15,ASSLGAARGQDNEQF
TRBV3-1/TRBV3-2,11,ASSGAGDYGYT
TRBV5-1,13,ASSLAGTPSYEQY
TRBV15,10,ATSRQKETQY
TRBV29-1,11,SVEGQGRFGYT
TRBV15,14,ATSPGEIANTGELF
TRBV5-1,15,ASSLEAAWTANYGYT
TRBV5-8,11,ASSVRVDGELF
TRBV28,9,ASQGNYGYT
TRBV2,10,ASSGRGRGYT